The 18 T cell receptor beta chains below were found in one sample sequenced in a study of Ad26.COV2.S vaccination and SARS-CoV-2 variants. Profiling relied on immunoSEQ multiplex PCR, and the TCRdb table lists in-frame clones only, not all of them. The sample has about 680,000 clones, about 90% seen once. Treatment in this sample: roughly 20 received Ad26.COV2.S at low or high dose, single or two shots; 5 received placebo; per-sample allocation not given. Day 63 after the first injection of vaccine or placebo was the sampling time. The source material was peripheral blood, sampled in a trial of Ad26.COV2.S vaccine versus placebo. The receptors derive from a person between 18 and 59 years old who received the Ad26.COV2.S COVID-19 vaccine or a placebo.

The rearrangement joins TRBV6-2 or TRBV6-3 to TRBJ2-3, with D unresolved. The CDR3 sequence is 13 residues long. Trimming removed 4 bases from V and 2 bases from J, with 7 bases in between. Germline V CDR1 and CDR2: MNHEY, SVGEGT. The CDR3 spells CASSWIPTDTQYF. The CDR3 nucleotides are TGTGCCAGCAGTTGGATCCCCACAGATACGCAGTATTTT.

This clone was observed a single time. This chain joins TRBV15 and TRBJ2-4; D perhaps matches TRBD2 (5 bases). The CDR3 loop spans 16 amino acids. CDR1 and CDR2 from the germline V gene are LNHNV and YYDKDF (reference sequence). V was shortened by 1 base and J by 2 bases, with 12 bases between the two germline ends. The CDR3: CATSRGSTSSKNIQYF. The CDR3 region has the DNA TGTGCCACCAGCAGAGGGTCCACTAGTTCCAAAAACATTCAGTACTTC. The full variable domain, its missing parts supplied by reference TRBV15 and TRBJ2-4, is DAMVIQNPRYQVTQFGKPVTLSCSQTLNHNVMYWYQQKSSQAPKLLFHYYDKDFNNEADTPDNFQSRRPNTSFCFLDIRSPGLGDTAMYLCATSRGSTSSKNIQYFGAGTRLSVL.

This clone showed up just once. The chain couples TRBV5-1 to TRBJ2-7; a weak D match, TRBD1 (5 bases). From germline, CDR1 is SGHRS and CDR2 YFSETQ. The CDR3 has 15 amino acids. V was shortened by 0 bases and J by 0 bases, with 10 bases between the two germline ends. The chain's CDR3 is CASSLEAGISYEQYF. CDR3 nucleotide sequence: TGCGCCAGCAGCTTGGAGGCAGGGATCTCCTACGAGCAGTACTTC.

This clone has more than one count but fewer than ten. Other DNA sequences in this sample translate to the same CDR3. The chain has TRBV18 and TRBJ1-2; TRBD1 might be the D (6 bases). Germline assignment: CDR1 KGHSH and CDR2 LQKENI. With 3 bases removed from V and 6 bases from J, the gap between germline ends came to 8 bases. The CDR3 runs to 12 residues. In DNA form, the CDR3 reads TGTGCCAGCTCACCGACAGGCCATGGCTACACCTTC. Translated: CASSPTGHGYTF. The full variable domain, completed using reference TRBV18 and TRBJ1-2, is NAGVMQNPRHLVRRRGQEARLRCSPMKGHSHVYWYRQLPEEGLKFMVYLQKENIIDESGMPKERFSAEFPKEGPSILRIQQVVRGDSAAYFCASSPTGHGYTFGSGTRLTVV.

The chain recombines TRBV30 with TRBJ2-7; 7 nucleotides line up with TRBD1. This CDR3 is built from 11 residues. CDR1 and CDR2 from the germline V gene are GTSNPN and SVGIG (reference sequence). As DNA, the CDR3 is TGTGCACGGGGACAGAACTACGAGCAGTACTTC. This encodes CARGQNYEQYF.

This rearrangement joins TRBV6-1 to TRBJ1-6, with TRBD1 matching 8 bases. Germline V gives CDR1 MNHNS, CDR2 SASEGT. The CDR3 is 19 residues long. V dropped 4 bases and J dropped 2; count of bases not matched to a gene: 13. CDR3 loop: CASSVGQGGFNTYNSPLHF. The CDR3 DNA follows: TGTGCCAGCAGTGTAGGACAGGGAGGATTTAACACCTATAATTCACCCCTCCACTTT.

In DNA form, the CDR3 reads TGTGCCAGCAGCCGCCGGGGGACAGCAGATACGCAGTATTTT. It encodes CASSRRGTADTQYF. The V gene is TRBV14, the J gene TRBJ2-3, with D possibly matching TRBD1 (7 bases). Looked up from germline, CDR1 is SGHDN and CDR2 is FVKESK. V was trimmed by 4 bases and J by 4 bases, leaving 12 bases between them. The CDR3 length is 14 residues.

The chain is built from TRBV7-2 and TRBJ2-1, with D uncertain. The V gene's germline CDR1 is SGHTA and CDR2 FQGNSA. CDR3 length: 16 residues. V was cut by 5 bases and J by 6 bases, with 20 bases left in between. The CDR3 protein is CASSLHGERDGNEQFF. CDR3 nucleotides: TGTGCCAGCAGCCTCCATGGTGAGCGCGATGGCAATGAGCAGTTCTTC.

The CDR3 DNA reads TGTGCCAGCAGCCAAGGAGGACAAGCCTTCGGGGAGCTGTTTTTT. Translation gives CASSQGGQAFGELFF. The chain recombines TRBV4-2 with TRBJ2-2, with D perhaps TRBD1 (5 bases). The CDR3 contains 15 residues. Trimming left V 1 base short and J 7 bases short, with 13 bases between. Germline CDR1 and CDR2: LGHNA and YNFKEQ.

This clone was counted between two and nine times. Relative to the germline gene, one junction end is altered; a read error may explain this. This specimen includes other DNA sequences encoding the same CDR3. This CDR3 is CASSSYNSPLHF. The CDR3 DNA follows: TGTGCCAGTAGCTCCTATAATTCACCCCTCCACTTT. The chain employs TRBV7-3 and TRBJ1-6; D is ambiguous. Germline V CDR1 and CDR2: SGHTA, FQGTGA. The CDR3 extends over 12 amino acids.

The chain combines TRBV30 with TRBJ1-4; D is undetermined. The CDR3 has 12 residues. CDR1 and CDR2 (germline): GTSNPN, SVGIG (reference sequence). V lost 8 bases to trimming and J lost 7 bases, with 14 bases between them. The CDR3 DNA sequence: TGTGCCGGAGCTCAGGTCGGTGAAAAACTGTTTTTT. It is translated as CAGAQVGEKLFF.

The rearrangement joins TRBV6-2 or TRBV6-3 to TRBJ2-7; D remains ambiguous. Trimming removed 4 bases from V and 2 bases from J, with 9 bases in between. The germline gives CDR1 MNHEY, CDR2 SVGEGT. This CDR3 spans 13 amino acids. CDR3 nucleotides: TGTGCCAGCAGTTTGGGTGAAACCTACGAGCAGTACTTC. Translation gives CASSLGETYEQYF.

The DNA for the CDR3 is TGCGCCAGCAGCTTTACCCAGACCAACTACGAGCAGTACTTC. Its protein is CASSFTQTNYEQYF. This chain uses TRBV5-1 with TRBJ2-7; D gene uncertain. The CDR3 extends over 14 amino acids. CDR1 is SGHRS and CDR2 is YFSETQ in the germline V gene. The V gene lost 2 bases and the J gene lost 3 bases, with 12 bases spanning the gap.

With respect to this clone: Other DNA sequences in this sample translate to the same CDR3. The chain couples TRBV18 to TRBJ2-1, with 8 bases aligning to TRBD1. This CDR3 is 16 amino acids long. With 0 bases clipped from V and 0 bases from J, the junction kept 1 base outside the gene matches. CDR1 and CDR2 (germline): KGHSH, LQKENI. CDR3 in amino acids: CASSPPQGASYNEQFF. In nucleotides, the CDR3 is TGTGCCAGCTCACCACCCCAGGGGGCCTCCTACAATGAGCAGTTCTTC.

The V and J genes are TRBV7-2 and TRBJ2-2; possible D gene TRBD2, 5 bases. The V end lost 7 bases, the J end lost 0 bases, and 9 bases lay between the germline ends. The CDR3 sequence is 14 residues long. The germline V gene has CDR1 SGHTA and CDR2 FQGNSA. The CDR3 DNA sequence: TGTGCCAGCACCCCTAGCCCGAACACCGGGGAGCTGTTTTTT. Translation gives CASTPSPNTGELFF.

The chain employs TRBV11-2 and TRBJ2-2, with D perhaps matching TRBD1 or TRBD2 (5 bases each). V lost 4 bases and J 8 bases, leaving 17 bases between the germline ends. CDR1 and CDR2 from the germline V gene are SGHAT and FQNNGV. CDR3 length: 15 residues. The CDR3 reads CASSSQGPLGGELFF. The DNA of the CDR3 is TGTGCCAGCAGCTCCCAGGGACCCTTAGGGGGGGAGCTGTTTTTT.

The CDR3 DNA reads as TGTGCCAGCAGCCAAGATGGTAGCGGACAAGAGACCCAGTACTTC. Protein product: CASSQDGSGQETQYF. V gene TRBV4-2 combines with J gene TRBJ2-5, with D possibly matching TRBD2 (6 bases). The CDR3 sequence is 15 residues long. V was clipped by 0 bases and J by 2 bases, with 10 bases between them. CDR1 LGHNA and CDR2 YNFKEQ come from the germline V gene.

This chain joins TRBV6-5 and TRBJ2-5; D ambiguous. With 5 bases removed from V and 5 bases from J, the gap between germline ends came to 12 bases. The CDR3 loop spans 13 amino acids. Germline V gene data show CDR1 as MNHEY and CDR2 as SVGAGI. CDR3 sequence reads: CASSRRPRETQYF. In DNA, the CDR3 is TGTGCCAGCAGTCGCCGGCCCAGGGAGACCCAGTACTTC.